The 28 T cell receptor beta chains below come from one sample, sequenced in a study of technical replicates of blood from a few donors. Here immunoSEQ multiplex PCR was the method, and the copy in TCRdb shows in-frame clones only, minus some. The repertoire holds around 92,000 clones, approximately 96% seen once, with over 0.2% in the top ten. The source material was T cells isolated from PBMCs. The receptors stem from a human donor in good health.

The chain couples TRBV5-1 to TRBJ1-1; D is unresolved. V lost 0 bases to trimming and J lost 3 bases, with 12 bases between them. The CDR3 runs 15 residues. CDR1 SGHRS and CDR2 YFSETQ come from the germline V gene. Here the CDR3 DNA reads TGCGCCAGCAGCTTGGAGTGGGCCTCCGACACTGAAGCTTTCTTT. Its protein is CASSLEWASDTEAFF.

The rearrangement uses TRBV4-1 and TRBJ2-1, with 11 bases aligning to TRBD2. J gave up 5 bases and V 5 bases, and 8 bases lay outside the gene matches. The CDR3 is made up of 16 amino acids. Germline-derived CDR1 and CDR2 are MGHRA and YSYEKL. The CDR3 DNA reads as TGCGCCAGCAGCGGGTGGTTAGCGGGAGGGGACAATGAGCAGTTCTTC. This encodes CASSGWLAGGDNEQFF.

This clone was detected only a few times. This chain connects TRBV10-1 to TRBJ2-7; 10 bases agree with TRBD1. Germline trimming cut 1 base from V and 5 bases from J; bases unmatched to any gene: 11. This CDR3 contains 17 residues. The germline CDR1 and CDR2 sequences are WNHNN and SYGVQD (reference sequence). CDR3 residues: CASSEFTSGTGADEQYF. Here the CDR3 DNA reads TGCGCCAGCAGTGAGTTCACCTCCGGGACAGGGGCTGACGAGCAGTACTTC.

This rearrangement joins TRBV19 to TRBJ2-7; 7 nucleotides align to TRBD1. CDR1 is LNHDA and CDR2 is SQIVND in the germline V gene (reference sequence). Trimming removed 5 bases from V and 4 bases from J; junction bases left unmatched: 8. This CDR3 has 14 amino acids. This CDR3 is CASSLGTVSYEQYF. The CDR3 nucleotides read TGTGCCAGTAGTCTAGGGACAGTTTCGTACGAGCAGTACTTC.

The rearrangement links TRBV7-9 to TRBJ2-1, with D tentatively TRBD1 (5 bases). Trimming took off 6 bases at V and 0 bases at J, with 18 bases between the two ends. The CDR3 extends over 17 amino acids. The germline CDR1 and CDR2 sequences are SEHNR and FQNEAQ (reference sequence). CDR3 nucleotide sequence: TGTGCCAGCAGATCCCTCTCACCAGGGTCCTCCTACAATGAGCAGTTCTTC. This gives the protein CASRSLSPGSSYNEQFF.

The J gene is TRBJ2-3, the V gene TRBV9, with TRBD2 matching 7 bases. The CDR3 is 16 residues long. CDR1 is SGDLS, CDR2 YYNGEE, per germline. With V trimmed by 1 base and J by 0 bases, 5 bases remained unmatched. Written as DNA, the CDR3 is TGTGCCAGCAGCGTATCCAGTAGCGGGAGCACAGATACGCAGTATTTT. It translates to CASSVSSSGSTDTQYF.

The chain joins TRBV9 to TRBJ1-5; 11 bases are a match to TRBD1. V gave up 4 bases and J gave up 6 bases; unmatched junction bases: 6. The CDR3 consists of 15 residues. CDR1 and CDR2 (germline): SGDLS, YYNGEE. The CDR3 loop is CASSPGQGAVQPQHF. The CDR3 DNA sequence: TGTGCCAGCAGCCCTGGACAGGGGGCGGTTCAGCCCCAGCATTTT.

CDR3 in amino acids: CASSQGASGHTGELFF. The CDR3 DNA follows: TGCGCCAGCAGCCAAGGGGCTAGCGGACACACCGGGGAGCTGTTTTTT. V and J are TRBV4-1 and TRBJ2-2; 7 nucleotides align to TRBD2. Per germline, CDR1 MGHRA and CDR2 YSYEKL. Trimming cost V 1 base and J 3 bases; bases outside gene matches: 5. This CDR3 has 16 amino acids.

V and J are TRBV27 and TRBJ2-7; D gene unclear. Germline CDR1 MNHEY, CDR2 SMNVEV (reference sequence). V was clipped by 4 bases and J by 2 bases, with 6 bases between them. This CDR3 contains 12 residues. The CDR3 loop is CASSSGPYEQYF. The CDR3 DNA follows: TGTGCCAGCAGTTCCGGTCCCTACGAGCAGTACTTC.

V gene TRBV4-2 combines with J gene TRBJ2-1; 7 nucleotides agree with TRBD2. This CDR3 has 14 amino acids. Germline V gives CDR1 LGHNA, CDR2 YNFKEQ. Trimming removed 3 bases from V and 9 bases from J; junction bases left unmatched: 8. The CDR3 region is CASSQASWGGEQFF. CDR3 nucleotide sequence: TGTGCCAGCAGCCAGGCATCATGGGGGGGTGAGCAGTTCTTC.

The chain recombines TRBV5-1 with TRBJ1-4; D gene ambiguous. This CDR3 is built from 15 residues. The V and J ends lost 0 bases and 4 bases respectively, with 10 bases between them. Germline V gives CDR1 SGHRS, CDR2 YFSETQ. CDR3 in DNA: TGCGCCAGCAGCTTGGAAGCGAAAAATAATGAAAAACTGTTTTTT. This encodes CASSLEAKNNEKLFF.

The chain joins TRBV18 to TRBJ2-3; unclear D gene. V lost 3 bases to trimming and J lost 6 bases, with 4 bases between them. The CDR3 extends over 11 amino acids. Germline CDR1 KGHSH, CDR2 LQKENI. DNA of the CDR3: TGTGCCAGCTCACCCGAGGATACGCAGTATTTT. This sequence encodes CASSPEDTQYF.

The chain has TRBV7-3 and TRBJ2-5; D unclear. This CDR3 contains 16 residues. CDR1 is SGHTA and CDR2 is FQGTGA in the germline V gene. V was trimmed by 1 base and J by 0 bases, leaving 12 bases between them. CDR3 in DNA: TGTGCCAGCAGCTTAAATCCCAGTTTTAACCAAGAGACCCAGTACTTC. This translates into CASSLNPSFNQETQYF.

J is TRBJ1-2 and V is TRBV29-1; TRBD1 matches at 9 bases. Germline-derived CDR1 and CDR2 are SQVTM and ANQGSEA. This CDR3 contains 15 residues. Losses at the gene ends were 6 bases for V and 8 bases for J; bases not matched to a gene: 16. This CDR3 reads CSVIPGDRALLGYTF. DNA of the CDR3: TGCAGCGTAATCCCAGGGGACAGGGCGCTTCTCGGCTACACCTTC.

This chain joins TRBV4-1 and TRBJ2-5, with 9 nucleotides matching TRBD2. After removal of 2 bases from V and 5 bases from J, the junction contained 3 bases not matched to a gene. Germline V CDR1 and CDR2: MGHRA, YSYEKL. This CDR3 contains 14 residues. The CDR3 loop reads CASSQSGGPETQYF. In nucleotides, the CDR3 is TGCGCCAGCAGCCAAAGCGGGGGGCCGGAGACCCAGTACTTC.

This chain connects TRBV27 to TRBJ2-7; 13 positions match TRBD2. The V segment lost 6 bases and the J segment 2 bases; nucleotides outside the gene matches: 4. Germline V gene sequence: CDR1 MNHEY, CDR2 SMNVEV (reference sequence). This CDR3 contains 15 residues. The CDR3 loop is CASSPGLAGAYEQYF. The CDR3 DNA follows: TGTGCCAGCAGCCCCGGACTAGCGGGAGCCTACGAGCAGTACTTC.

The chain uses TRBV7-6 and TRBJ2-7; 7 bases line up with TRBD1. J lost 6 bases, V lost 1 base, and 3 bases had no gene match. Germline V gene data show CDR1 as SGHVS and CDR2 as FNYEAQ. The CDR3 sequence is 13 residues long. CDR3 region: CASSLDRGGEQYF. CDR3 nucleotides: TGTGCCAGCAGCTTAGACAGGGGTGGCGAGCAGTACTTC.

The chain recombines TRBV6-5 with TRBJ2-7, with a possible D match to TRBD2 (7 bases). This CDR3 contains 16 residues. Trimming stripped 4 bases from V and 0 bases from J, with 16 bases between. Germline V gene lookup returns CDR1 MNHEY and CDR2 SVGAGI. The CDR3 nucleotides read TGTGCCAGCAGTTCTCGGGTAGGGGGGGGCTCCTACGAGCAGTACTTC. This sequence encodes CASSSRVGGGSYEQYF.

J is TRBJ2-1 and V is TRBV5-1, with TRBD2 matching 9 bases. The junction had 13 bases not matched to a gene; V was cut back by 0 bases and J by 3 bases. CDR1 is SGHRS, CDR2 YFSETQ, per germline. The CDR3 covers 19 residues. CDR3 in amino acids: CASSLDQRGAIAYYNEQFF. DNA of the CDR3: TGCGCCAGCAGCTTGGACCAGCGGGGGGCCATAGCTTACTACAATGAGCAGTTCTTC. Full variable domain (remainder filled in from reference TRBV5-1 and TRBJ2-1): KAGVTQTPRYLIKTRGQQVTLSCSPISGHRSVSWYQQTPGQGLQFLFEYFSETQRNKGNFPGRFSGRQFSNSRSEMNVSTLELGDSALYLCASSLDQRGAIAYYNEQFFGPGTRLTVL.

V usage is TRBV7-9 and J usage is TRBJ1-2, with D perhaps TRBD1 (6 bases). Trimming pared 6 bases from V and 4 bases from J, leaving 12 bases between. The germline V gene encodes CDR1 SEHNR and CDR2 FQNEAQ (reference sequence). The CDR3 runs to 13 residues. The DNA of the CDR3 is TGTGCCAGCAGTTACAGGGTTAGCTATGGCTACACCTTC. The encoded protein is CASSYRVSYGYTF.

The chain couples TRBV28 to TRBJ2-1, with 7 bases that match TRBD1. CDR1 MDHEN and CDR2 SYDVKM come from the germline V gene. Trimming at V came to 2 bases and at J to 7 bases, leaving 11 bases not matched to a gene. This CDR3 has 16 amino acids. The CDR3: CASSLPPGQRSNEQFF. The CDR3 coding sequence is TGTGCCAGCAGTTTACCGCCGGGACAGCGGTCTAATGAGCAGTTCTTC.

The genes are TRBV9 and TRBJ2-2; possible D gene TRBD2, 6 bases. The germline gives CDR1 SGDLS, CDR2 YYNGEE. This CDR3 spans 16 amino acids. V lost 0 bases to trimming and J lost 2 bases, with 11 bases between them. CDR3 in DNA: TGTGCCAGCAGCGTAGGGCGGGACGCAAACACCGGGGAGCTGTTTTTT. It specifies CASSVGRDANTGELFF.

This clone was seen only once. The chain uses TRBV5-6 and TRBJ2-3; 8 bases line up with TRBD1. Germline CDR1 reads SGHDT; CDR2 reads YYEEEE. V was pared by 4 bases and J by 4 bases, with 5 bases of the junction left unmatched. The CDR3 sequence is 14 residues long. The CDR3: CASSQAGGPDTQYF. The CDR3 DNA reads TGTGCCAGCAGCCAGGCAGGGGGCCCAGATACGCAGTATTTT.

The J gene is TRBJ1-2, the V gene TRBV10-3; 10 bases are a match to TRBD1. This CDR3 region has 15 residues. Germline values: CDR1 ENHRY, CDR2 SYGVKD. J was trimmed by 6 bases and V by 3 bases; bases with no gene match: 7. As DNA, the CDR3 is TGTGCCATCAGTGACCCGGACAGGGGGGCTGATGGCTACACCTTC. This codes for CAISDPDRGADGYTF.

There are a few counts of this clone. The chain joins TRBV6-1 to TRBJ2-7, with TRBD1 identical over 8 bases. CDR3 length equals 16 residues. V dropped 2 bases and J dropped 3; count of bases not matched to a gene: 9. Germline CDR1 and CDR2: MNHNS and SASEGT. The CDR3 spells CASSESPTGAIYEQYF. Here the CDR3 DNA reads TGTGCCAGCAGTGAAAGTCCGACAGGGGCGATCTACGAGCAGTACTTC.

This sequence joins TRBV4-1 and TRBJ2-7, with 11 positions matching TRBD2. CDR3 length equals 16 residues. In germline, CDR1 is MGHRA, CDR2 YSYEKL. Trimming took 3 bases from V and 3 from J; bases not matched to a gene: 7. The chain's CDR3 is CASSQALAGGNYEQYF. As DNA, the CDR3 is TGCGCCAGCAGCCAGGCTTTAGCGGGGGGGAACTACGAGCAGTACTTC.

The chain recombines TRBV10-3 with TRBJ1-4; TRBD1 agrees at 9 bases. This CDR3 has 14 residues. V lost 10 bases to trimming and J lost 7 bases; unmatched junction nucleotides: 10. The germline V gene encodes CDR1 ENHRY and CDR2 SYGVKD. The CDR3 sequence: CATHSTGGVEKLFF. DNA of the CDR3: TGTGCCACCCATTCGACAGGGGGGGTTGAAAAACTGTTTTTT.

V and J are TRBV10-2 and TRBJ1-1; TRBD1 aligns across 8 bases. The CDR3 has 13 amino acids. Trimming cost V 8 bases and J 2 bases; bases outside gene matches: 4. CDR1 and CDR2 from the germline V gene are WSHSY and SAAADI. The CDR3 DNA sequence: TGCGCCAGCCGCCAGGGGGCCAACACTGAAGCTTTCTTT. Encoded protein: CASRQGANTEAFF.